The T cell receptor (beta chain) under discussion was sequenced for a study of shared clonotypes between healthy human individuals. The germline V gene encodes CDR1 SGHNT and CDR2 YENEEA. The trim removed 5 bases at V and 9 bases at J, leaving 7 bases unmatched. CDR3 size: 14 residues. Method: immunoSEQ multiplex PCR; TCRdb's copy keeps in-frame clones and lacks some. The table shows 780,000 or so clones, with 72% occurring only once. Sequenced: memory CD4+ T cells sorted from blood. Subset of the sample: CD45RA-negative fraction. V usage is TRBV11-3 and J usage is TRBJ2-1, with 10 bases that match TRBD1. This clonotype was obtained from a woman between 25 and 40 years old in good health. The CDR3 nucleotides are TGTGCCAGCAGCAACGGACAGGGGGGGAGTGAGCAGTTCTTC. Protein sequence: CASSNGQGGSEQFF.